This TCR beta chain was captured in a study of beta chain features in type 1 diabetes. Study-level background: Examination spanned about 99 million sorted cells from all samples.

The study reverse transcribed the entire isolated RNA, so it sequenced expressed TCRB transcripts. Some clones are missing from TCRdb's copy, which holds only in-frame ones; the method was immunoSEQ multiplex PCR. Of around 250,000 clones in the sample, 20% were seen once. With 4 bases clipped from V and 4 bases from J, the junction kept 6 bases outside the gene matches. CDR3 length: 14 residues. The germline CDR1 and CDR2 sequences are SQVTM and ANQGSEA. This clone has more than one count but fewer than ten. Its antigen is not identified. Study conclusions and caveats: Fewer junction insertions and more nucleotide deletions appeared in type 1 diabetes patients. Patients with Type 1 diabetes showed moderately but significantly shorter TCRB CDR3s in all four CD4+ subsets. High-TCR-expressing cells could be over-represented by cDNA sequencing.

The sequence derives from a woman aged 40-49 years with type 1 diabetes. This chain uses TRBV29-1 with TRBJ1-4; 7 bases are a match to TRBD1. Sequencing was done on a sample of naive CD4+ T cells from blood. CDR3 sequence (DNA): TGCAGCGTTGTCCCCGGGACAGATAATGAAAAACTGTTTTTT. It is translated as CSVVPGTDNEKLFF. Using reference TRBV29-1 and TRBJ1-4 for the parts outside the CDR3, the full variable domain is SAVISQKPSRDICQRGTSLTIQCQVDSQVTMMFWYRQQPGQSLTLIATANQGSEATYESGFVIDKFPISRPNLTFSTLTVSNMSPEDSSIYLCSVVPGTDNEKLFFGSGTQLSVL.